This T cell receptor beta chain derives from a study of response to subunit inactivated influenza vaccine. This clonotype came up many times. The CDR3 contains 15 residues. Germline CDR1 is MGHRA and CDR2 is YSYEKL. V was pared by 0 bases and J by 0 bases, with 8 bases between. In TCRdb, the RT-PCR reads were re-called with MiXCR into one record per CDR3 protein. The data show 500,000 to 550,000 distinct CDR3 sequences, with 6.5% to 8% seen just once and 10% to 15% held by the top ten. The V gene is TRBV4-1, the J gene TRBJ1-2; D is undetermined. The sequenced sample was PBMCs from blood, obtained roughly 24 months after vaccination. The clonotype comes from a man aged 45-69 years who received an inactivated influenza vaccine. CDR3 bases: TGCGCCAGCAGCCAAGACGATATTCCTAACTATGGCTACACCTTC. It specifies CASSQDDIPNYGYTF.